This paragraph covers one T cell receptor beta chain sequence. Its specific antigen is unknown. No quality values exist for individual bases; no much larger clone is one base distant. The CDR1 and CDR2 encoded by the germline V gene (reference sequence) are SEHNR and FQNEAQ. From the cysteine through the phenylalanine, the CDR3 covers 17 amino acids. Of all the DNA, just the CDR3 is kept, 51 bases in frame from base 1. V and J lose 1 base and 5 bases, and a span of 20 bases separates them. In Seattle, one collaborating source enrolled patients while the infection was active and tracked those patients longitudinally over the course of disease. Each collaborating institution followed its own protocols to collect whole blood in K2EDTA tubes. Collaborator samples were shipped for TCRbeta analysis as frozen whole blood, isolated PBMCs, or DNA extracted from either sample type. This record comes from a study of blood T cell repertoires in COVID-19 (dated by TCRdb to the early 2020s). In terms of the full investigation: Samples covering the acute and convalescent phases of COVID-19 were provided by collaborators in the United States, Italy and Spain. The prospective study material was composed of cDNA or gDNA derived from T cells, B-cell-depleted T cells, or PBMCs. Subjects who had been exposed to COVID-19, were actively infected with it, or had recovered from it provided the deeply sampled blood TCRbeta repertoires that made up the dataset. The repertoires were released in a freely available public database meant as a resource for research on the immune response to SARS-CoV-2. Samples came from the ongoing ImmuneRACE study (first 160 participants) plus 1,254 subjects from 6 global collaborators. Sample metadata almost always included a de-identified subject ID, COVID-19 status, age in years and sex. Where HLA class I and class II types were available, the types were taken from metadata supplied by the sample provider, not from assay-based typing.

TCRbeta CDR3 regions were amplified from genomic DNA by means of the immunoSEQ Assay, a bias-controlled multiplex PCR. Per the original workflow: The number of nucleated cells in each sample was estimated by amplification of reference gene primers within the assay. To quantify the absolute abundance of each unique TCRbeta CDR3 rearrangement, sequence reads were collapsed and filtered. For each sample, productive Simpson clonality was calculated as the square root of Simpson's diversity index across productive rearrangements. TCRdb provides this immuneACCESS table in a form limited to in-frame rearrangements. Some clones are lacking; in checked studies, under half of them reflect an unresolved V gene, and why the rest are absent is not known. V, J and clone size derive from that table, while D and trimming were established from the DNA sequence. This sample has about 250,000 clones in its table, and roughly 88% of those were observed once. Roughly 6.8% of the sample is taken by the ten largest.

General study outcomes and caveats: Clinical and demographic metadata were provided uncurated, with the amount varying by source and participant.

The V and J genes are TRBV7-9 and TRBJ2-5; TRBD1 is perhaps the D gene, given 5 matching bases. Sequenced: peripheral blood. The source of this sequence is a woman in her 30s with COVID-19, enrolled during active disease. Here is the DNA: TGTGCCAGCAGCTTAGGTGGGGCAGGGTCGGTTGGGGAGACCCAGTACTTC. Translated, it reads CASSLGGAGSVGETQYF.